This TCR beta chain was identified in a study of T cell responses to AZD1222 COVID-19 vaccine. Regarding the study as a whole: Donors, mostly white British, included more females; clonal diversity was possibly underestimated. Only five to seven individuals given AZD1222 were seropositive at baseline. Sampling captured repertoires only after the peak T cell response.

As concerns this clone: Its specificity is not known.

The assay was immunoSEQ multiplex PCR, and TCRdb's table has in-frame clones only and misses some. The specimen's table records about 140,000 clones. The TCR originated in an adult in good health. The sample consisted of peripheral blood.

CDR3 in DNA: TGTGCCAGCAGCTTTAAGGACGTCGGCTACACCTTC. This gives the protein CASSFKDVGYTF. V gene TRBV3-1 (or the pseudogene TRBV3-2) combines with J gene TRBJ1-2; D not resolved. V was pared by 5 bases and J by 8 bases, with 12 bases between. The V gene's germline CDR1 is LGHDT and CDR2 YNNKEL (reference sequence). The CDR3 is made up of 12 amino acids.